These T cell receptor beta chains were read from a single sample in a study of neurological immune-mediated disorders. Via MiXCR, TCRdb re-called the 5' RACE reads, giving one row per CDR3 protein. The profile shows tens of thousands of distinct CDR3 sequences, roughly 15% of them singletons. Sequencing was carried out using PBMCs. These receptor sequences come from a woman between 45 and 60 years old in good health. Each CDR3 is given with its conserved first and last residue. Each record gives: V gene, J gene, clone size, CDR3 protein. Rows give clone size only sometimes, using once, few, many, or a class for an expanded clone.

V gene: TRBV5-1; J gene: TRBJ2-1; clone size: many; CDR3 protein: CASSFGAGGDEQFF
V gene: TRBV12-3/TRBV12-4; J gene: TRBJ2-7; clone size: many; CDR3 protein: CASSLRGPTYEQYF
V gene: TRBV18; J gene: TRBJ2-3; clone size: once; CDR3 protein: CASSPRQSGYVGTDTQYF
V gene: TRBV14; J gene: TRBJ2-7; clone size: many; CDR3 protein: CASSQIRGPYSYEQYF
V gene: TRBV9; J gene: TRBJ2-3; clone size: .; CDR3 protein: CASSVVLPSTSGRVSTDTQYF
V gene: TRBV20-1; J gene: TRBJ2-1; clone size: many; CDR3 protein: CSATVVAGQLREQFF
V gene: TRBV4-1; J gene: TRBJ2-1; clone size: many; CDR3 protein: CASSPLPTNNEQFF
V gene: TRBV5-5; J gene: TRBJ2-7; clone size: many; CDR3 protein: CASSLTAYEQYF
V gene: TRBV5-1; J gene: TRBJ2-3; clone size: many; CDR3 protein: CASSLKIQGSTDTQYF
V gene: TRBV2; J gene: TRBJ1-5; clone size: few; CDR3 protein: CASSQTGLNQPQHF
V gene: TRBV5-5; J gene: TRBJ2-1; clone size: many; CDR3 protein: CASSLATSGYNEQFF
V gene: TRBV24-1; J gene: TRBJ2-2; clone size: .; CDR3 protein: CATSDLRLANTGELFF
V gene: TRBV5-1; J gene: TRBJ2-1; clone size: .; CDR3 protein: CASSLTTGVGSYNEQFF
V gene: TRBV20-1; J gene: TRBJ2-3; clone size: .; CDR3 protein: CSARDPIGSGGSTDTQYF
V gene: TRBV5-1; J gene: TRBJ2-6; clone size: many; CDR3 protein: CASSLAAGANVLTF
V gene: TRBV5-1; J gene: TRBJ2-5; clone size: many; CDR3 protein: CASSQGQGWETQYF